The clone carrying this TCR beta chain was seen a handful of times. This specimen belongs to a study of blood T cell repertoires in COVID-19. In the study overall: The United States, Italy and Spain provided the acute and convalescent COVID-19 samples. PBMCs, B-cell-depleted T cells, or T cells were the source of the cDNA or gDNA that made up the material.

As handled by the study authors: The authors estimated nucleated cell counts from reference gene primer amplification. Here immunoSEQ multiplex PCR was the method, and the copy in TCRdb shows in-frame clones only, minus some. The V and J calls and clone size are taken from that table; D and trimming were inferred from the DNA. The data hold just over 65,000 clones, with just over 85% observed a single time. This CDR3 region has 15 residues. The V gene lost 1 base and the J gene lost 2 bases, with 9 bases spanning the gap. Germline V CDR1 and CDR2: LNHNV, YYDKDF (reference sequence). The sequenced sample consisted of peripheral blood. This chain links TRBV15 with TRBJ1-5; D remains ambiguous. This receptor was identified in a man aged 25 to 45 with acute or convalescent COVID-19. This CDR3 reads CATSRGDIGNQPQHF. The DNA of the CDR3 is TGTGCCACCAGCAGAGGAGACATAGGCAATCAGCCCCAGCATTTT.